A selection of T cell receptor beta chains follows, all from one sample in a study of T cell changes during pregnancy in multiple sclerosis. Clones were sequenced by immunoSEQ multiplex PCR, and TCRdb holds only the in-frame ones, with some missing. This table holds about 48,000 clones, 88% found once. The source was CD4+ T cells from peripheral blood mononuclear cells, collected in the second trimester of pregnancy. The receptors derive from a female donor with multiple sclerosis, enrolled in a pregnancy study. CDR3s include the opening cysteine and the closing phenylalanine or tryptophan. D genes are given only for firm matches. Clone size, where shown, is once, few, many, or a class for clones that have expanded.

CDR3aa | CDR3nt | j_gene | v_gene | d_gene | abundance
CSVGGTSGSPEQYF | TGCAGCGTTGGGGGGACTAGCGGGAGCCCCGAGCAGTACTTC | TRBJ2-7 | TRBV29-1 | TRBD2 | .
CASSFHGQGALEQYF | TGTGCCAGCAGTTTTCACGGACAGGGAGCACTCGAGCAGTACTTC | TRBJ2-7 | TRBV28 | TRBD1 | once
CASNLGGSQETQYF | TGCGCCAGCAACCTTGGCGGGAGTCAAGAGACCCAGTACTTC | TRBJ2-5 | TRBV5-1 | TRBD2 | .
CASSSAPHSIGYTF | TGTGCCAGCAGTTCAGCGCCTCATAGTATTGGCTACACCTTC | TRBJ1-2 | TRBV28 | . | .
CASSFALKNIQYF | TGTGCCAGCAGCTTTGCACTCAAAAACATTCAGTACTTC | TRBJ2-4 | TRBV7-2 | . | once
CASSLGGLAGGWLNEQFF | TGTGCCAGCAGCTTAGGGGGACTAGCGGGAGGGTGGTTGAATGAGCAGTTCTTC | TRBJ2-1 | TRBV11-1 | TRBD2 | .
CASSRGTGGLQETQYF | TGTGCCAGCAGTAGGGGGACAGGGGGCCTCCAAGAGACCCAGTACTTC | TRBJ2-5 | TRBV27 | TRBD1 | .
CAWSLAGLSSYNEQFF | TGTGCCTGGAGTCTAGCGGGACTGAGCTCCTACAATGAGCAGTTCTTC | TRBJ2-1 | TRBV30 | TRBD2 | .
CASREDRGNEQFF | TGCGCCAGCAGAGAAGACAGGGGCAATGAGCAGTTCTTC | TRBJ2-1 | TRBV10-2 | TRBD1 | .
CATGLAGYNEQFF | TGTGCCACCGGACTAGCGGGATACAATGAGCAGTTCTTC | TRBJ2-1 | TRBV19 | TRBD2 | .
CAATDRNTEAFF | TGTGCCGCAACTGATAGGAACACTGAAGCTTTCTTT | TRBJ1-1 | TRBV25-1 | . | few
CASSRWDYAYEQYF | TGTGCCAGCAGCCGGTGGGACTATGCCTACGAGCAGTACTTC | TRBJ2-7 | TRBV7-9 | TRBD2 | .
CASRGLGGSLNEQFF | TGTGCCAGCAGGGGGCTAGGAGGGTCGTTAAATGAGCAGTTCTTC | TRBJ2-1 | TRBV14 | . | once
CASSQEARNYGYTF | TGTGCCAGCAGCCAGGAGGCCAGGAACTATGGCTACACCTTC | TRBJ1-2 | TRBV7-8 | . | .
CASSPGLALDNEQFF | TGTGCCAGCAGCCCAGGACTAGCGTTAGACAATGAGCAGTTCTTC | TRBJ2-1 | TRBV27 | TRBD2 | once
CASSLDADGNGYTF | TGCGCCAGCAGCTTGGACGCGGACGGGAATGGCTACACCTTC | TRBJ1-2 | TRBV5-1 | . | .
CAIRPDMADTQYF | TGTGCCATCAGGCCCGACATGGCAGATACGCAGTATTTT | TRBJ2-3 | TRBV10-3 | . | .
CASSLQGGNGNTIYF | TGTGCCAGCAGCTTACAGGGGGGAAATGGAAACACCATATATTTT | TRBJ1-3 | TRBV5-6 | TRBD1 | .
CASSENRMGGYTF | TGCGCCAGCAGTGAGAACAGAATGGGTGGCTACACCTTC | TRBJ1-2 | TRBV10-2 | . | .
CASSNRGGSYGYTF | TGTGCCAGCAGTAACAGGGGAGGTTCGTATGGCTACACCTTC | TRBJ1-2 | TRBV6-1 | TRBD1 | .
CSGQDGYEQYF | TGCAGTGGGCAGGATGGCTACGAGCAGTACTTC | TRBJ2-7 | TRBV20-1 | . | .
CSVEDLFDRGYQETQYF | TGCAGCGTTGAAGATCTATTCGACAGGGGGTACCAAGAGACCCAGTACTTC | TRBJ2-5 | TRBV29-1 | TRBD1 | .
CASSQALAESTDTQYF | TGCGCCAGCAGCCAAGCGCTAGCGGAGTCCACAGATACGCAGTATTTT | TRBJ2-3 | TRBV4-1 | TRBD2 | .
CATWGTAGYEQYF | TGTGCCACTTGGGGCACCGCAGGGTACGAGCAGTACTTC | TRBJ2-7 | TRBV6-1 | . | .
CASSPGQVMGEQYF | TGTGCCAGCAGCCCGGGACAGGTTATGGGTGAGCAGTACTTC | TRBJ2-7 | TRBV7-2 | TRBD1 | .
CASSLGLAFSTDTQYF | TGCGCCAGCAGCTTAGGACTAGCGTTTAGCACAGATACGCAGTATTTT | TRBJ2-3 | TRBV5-1 | TRBD2 | .
CASSTLFGRGYYGYTF | TGCGCCAGCAGCACTCTTTTTGGGCGAGGGTACTATGGCTACACCTTC | TRBJ1-2 | TRBV4-1 | . | .
CASSFSSGNNEQFF | TGTGCCAGCAGCTTTTCTAGCGGGAACAATGAGCAGTTCTTC | TRBJ2-1 | TRBV7-3 | TRBD2 | .
CASSLALGSNEQFF | TGTGCTAGCAGCTTAGCGTTGGGGAGCAATGAGCAGTTCTTC | TRBJ2-1 | TRBV7-7 | . | once
CASRKPQDTGELFF | TGTGCCAGCAGGAAGCCCCAGGATACCGGGGAGCTGTTTTTT | TRBJ2-2 | TRBV2 | . | .
CASSDGQMGKLFF | TGTGCCAGCAGTGACGGACAGATGGGAAAACTGTTTTTT | TRBJ1-4 | TRBV6-1 | . | .
CASSRPGTATLTNYGYTF | TGTGCCAGCAGCCGACCCGGGACAGCGACTCTAACTAACTATGGCTACACCTTC | TRBJ1-2 | TRBV7-3 | TRBD1 | .
CASSLETGLRETQYF | TGTGCCAGCAGCTTAGAAACAGGCCTGCGAGAGACCCAGTACTTC | TRBJ2-5 | TRBV7-9 | . | .
CASSLEGTLTNEQFF | TGCGCCAGCAGCTTGGAGGGGACTCTTACCAATGAGCAGTTCTTC | TRBJ2-1 | TRBV5-1 | . | .
CAWSVLREKLFF | TGTGCCTGGAGTGTACTTAGAGAAAAACTGTTTTTT | TRBJ1-4 | TRBV30 | . | medium-sized
CAIRPGLAGVGETQYF | TGTGCCATCAGGCCCGGACTAGCGGGAGTAGGAGAGACCCAGTACTTC | TRBJ2-5 | TRBV10-3 | TRBD2 | .
CAWSPGLQETQYF | TGTGCCTGGAGCCCGGGACTCCAAGAGACCCAGTACTTC | TRBJ2-5 | TRBV30 | . | .
CASSPASGLGNTQYF | TGTGCCAGCTCACCAGCATCGGGATTAGGGAATACGCAGTATTTT | TRBJ2-3 | TRBV18 | . | .
CASTSGSSYNEQFF | TGTGCCAGTACTAGCGGGAGCTCCTACAATGAGCAGTTCTTC | TRBJ2-1 | TRBV9 | TRBD2 | .
CASSPPNSYEQYF | TGTGCCAGCTCACCCCCCAACTCCTACGAGCAGTACTTC | TRBJ2-7 | TRBV18 | . | .
CASSYDRASSYEQYF | TGCGCCAGCAGCTACGACAGGGCATCCTCCTACGAGCAGTACTTC | TRBJ2-7 | TRBV5-1 | TRBD1 | .
CASSPGLQGITYNEQFF | TGTGCCAGCAGCCCAGGGCTACAGGGGATAACCTACAATGAGCAGTTCTTC | TRBJ2-1 | TRBV7-3 | TRBD1 | once
CASTGQGYGGYTF | TGTGCCAGCACGGGACAGGGATACGGTGGCTACACCTTC | TRBJ1-2 | TRBV2 | TRBD1 | .
CAISDYGTGYTYEQYF | TGTGCCATCAGTGACTACGGGACAGGGTATACCTACGAGCAGTACTTC | TRBJ2-7 | TRBV10-3 | TRBD1 | .
CASSAGTSGIEQFF | TGCGCCAGCAGCGCCGGGACTAGCGGGATTGAGCAGTTCTTC | TRBJ2-1 | TRBV5-1 | TRBD2 | .
CASSLEGTNQETQYF | TGCGCCAGCAGCTTGGAAGGGACAAACCAAGAGACCCAGTACTTC | TRBJ2-5 | TRBV5-1 | . | .
CASSPQGNQPQHF | TGTGCCAGCTCACCTCAGGGCAATCAGCCCCAGCATTTT | TRBJ1-5 | TRBV18 | . | .
CASSMLRTSDSHEQFF | TGTGCCAGTAGTATGCTCCGGACTAGCGATTCCCATGAGCAGTTCTTC | TRBJ2-1 | TRBV19 | TRBD2 | .
CASSEGGREYF | TGTGCCAGCAGTGAAGGGGGGAGGGAATACTTC | TRBJ2-7 | TRBV2 | TRBD2 | .
CAATGQGLSGANVLTF | TGTGCCGCAACGGGACAGGGTCTCTCTGGGGCCAACGTCCTGACTTTC | TRBJ2-6 | TRBV7-9 | TRBD1 | .
CASSPTGTANYNEQFF | TGCGCCAGCAGCCCCACCGGGACAGCGAACTACAATGAGCAGTTCTTC | TRBJ2-1 | TRBV5-1 | TRBD1 | .
CASSLRSRDRGRLIEQYF | TGTGCCAGCAGCCTACGGTCCCGGGACAGGGGGCGATTAATCGAGCAGTACTTC | TRBJ2-7 | TRBV9 | TRBD1 | once
CASSPSGSGTDTQYF | TGCGCCAGCAGCCCTAGCGGGAGTGGGACAGATACGCAGTATTTT | TRBJ2-3 | TRBV5-1 | TRBD2 | .